The present entry profiles one T cell receptor (beta chain) with its context. It lacks a known antigen. Per-base qualities were not stored, and no clone one base away is much larger. This sample stems from a study of blood T cell repertoires in COVID-19 (dated by TCRdb to 2019 to 2021). Background for the entire study: The collaborator samples originated in the United States, Italy and Spain and spanned the acute and convalescent phases of COVID-19. The material from the prospective study consisted of cDNA or gDNA derived from T cells, B-cell-depleted T cells, or PBMCs. Subjects who had been exposed to COVID-19, were actively infected with it, or had recovered from it provided the deeply sampled blood TCRbeta repertoires that made up the dataset. The repertoires were released in a freely available public database intended as a resource for research on the immune response to SARS-CoV-2. Samples came from the ongoing ImmuneRACE study (first 160 participants) plus 1,254 subjects from 6 global collaborators. Sample metadata almost always included a de-identified subject ID, COVID-19 status, age in years and sex. Where available, HLA class I and class II types were taken from metadata supplied by the sample provider and were not determined by assay-based typing. The full study reports these points: The quantity of clinical and demographic metadata differed by source and by participant and was supplied without curation.

Spanning cysteine to phenylalanine, the CDR3 consists of 16 amino acids. The DNA shown is the 48-base CDR3, in frame from base 1. V is pared back by 1 base and J by 2 bases, with 12 bases lying between the germline termini. Looking up the germline V gene yields CDR1 SGHTA and CDR2 FQGNSA. Each collaborating institution followed its own protocols to collect whole blood in K2EDTA tubes. For TCRbeta analysis, collaborator samples were shipped as frozen whole blood, as isolated PBMCs, or as DNA extracted from either sample type. TCRbeta CDR3 regions were amplified from genomic DNA by means of the immunoSEQ Assay, a bias-controlled multiplex PCR. The published analysis was carried out like this. Within the assay, amplification of reference gene primers was used to estimate how many nucleated cells each sample contained. Sequence reads were collapsed and filtered to measure the absolute abundance of every unique TCRbeta CDR3 rearrangement. For each sample, productive Simpson clonality was calculated as the square root of Simpson's diversity index across productive rearrangements. TCRdb stores this immuneACCESS table with in-frame sequences only. Part of the clones is absent; in the studies checked, under half of the shortfall reflects unresolved V genes, and no reason is known for the rest. V, J and clone size were drawn from that table, and D and trimming were deduced from the DNA. Here the sample has about 90,000 clones; around 72% occur a single time. Over 13% of the sample goes to the ten largest clones.

Sequencing was carried out using peripheral blood. This receptor chain uses TRBV7-2 and TRBJ1-3, with TRBD1 as a weak D call on 5 bases. This TCR derives from a woman aged 80 or over with acute or convalescent COVID-19. The sequence in DNA is TGTGCCAGCAGCTTAGTCGCGGGGGGAGCTGGAAACACCATATATTTT. The encoded protein is CASSLVAGGAGNTIYF.